These 11 T cell receptor beta chains share one sample of origin, sequenced in a study of blood T cell repertoires in COVID-19. The data were produced by immunoSEQ multiplex PCR, yet TCRdb's version contains in-frame clones alone and is incomplete. Of about 200,000 clones listed, under 90% are singletons. The sequencing sample was made of peripheral blood. The source is a man between 60 and 70 years old with acute or convalescent COVID-19.

V gene TRBV27 combines with J gene TRBJ1-1; TRBD1 aligns across 7 bases. Unmatched junction bases numbered 10, after V lost 11 bases and J lost 4 bases. Germline assignment: CDR1 MNHEY and CDR2 SMNVEV (reference sequence). The CDR3 runs 13 residues. The CDR3 sequence is CAASPQGSTEAFF. CDR3 bases: TGTGCCGCATCCCCACAGGGGAGCACTGAAGCTTTCTTT.

The rearrangement joins TRBV6-5 to TRBJ1-1; TRBD1 agrees at 10 bases. The CDR3 has 14 residues. From germline, CDR1 is MNHEY and CDR2 SVGAGI. J was trimmed by 4 bases and V by 4 bases; bases with no gene match: 3. The CDR3 here is CASSSGQGITEAFF. The CDR3 DNA is TGTGCCAGCAGTTCGGGACAGGGGATCACTGAAGCTTTCTTT.

This chain joins TRBV10-3 and TRBJ1-2; a weak D match, TRBD1 (5 bases). V was pared by 3 bases and J by 2 bases, with 10 bases between. The CDR3 spans 14 residues. The germline V gene encodes CDR1 ENHRY and CDR2 SYGVKD. CDR3 sequence reads: CAISDRVGNYGYTF. DNA of the CDR3: TGTGCCATCAGTGACAGGGTAGGGAACTATGGCTACACCTTC.

This clone was recorded a few times. Other nucleotide sequences in the sample specify the same CDR3. The chain recombines TRBV19 with TRBJ2-1; no clear D gene. Per germline, CDR1 LNHDA and CDR2 SQIVND (reference sequence). The length of the CDR3 is 15 residues. V lost 7 bases and J lost 0, with 13 bases in between. The CDR3 reads CASTPRDSSYNEQFF. CDR3 DNA: TGTGCCAGTACCCCAAGAGACTCCTCCTACAATGAGCAGTTCTTC.

The CDR3 DNA reads as TGTGCCAGCAGTTACCCCGATGCCGGGCGGGGGGCGCAGTTCTTC. As protein: CASSYPDAGRGAQFF. The chain carries TRBV6-7 and TRBJ2-1; 8 bases map to TRBD2. TRBV6-7 is recorded as an ORF, its role being uncertain. The CDR3 is 15 residues long. V gave up 2 bases and J gave up 12 bases; unmatched junction bases: 12.

The chain is built from TRBV7-3 and TRBJ2-1; 7 positions agree with TRBD2. V lost 5 bases, J lost 2 bases, and 18 bases stayed unmatched. Germline V gene data show CDR1 as SGHTA and CDR2 as FQGTGA. The CDR3 has 19 amino acids. In nucleotides, the CDR3 is TGTGCCAGCAGCACCCCCGGACTAGAGCCATCACTAACCTACAATGAGCAGTTCTTC. Translating it yields CASSTPGLEPSLTYNEQFF.

CDR3 sequence (DNA): TGCGCCAGCAGCTCGGAAGGACTAGCGGGAGCGGGGAATGAGCAGTTCTTC. This gives the protein CASSSEGLAGAGNEQFF. The chain combines TRBV5-1 with TRBJ2-1, with TRBD2 identical over 13 bases. Germline V lookup: CDR1 SGHRS, CDR2 YFSETQ. The V gene end was trimmed by 3 bases and the J gene end by 7 bases; junction bases not matched to a gene: 10. This CDR3 spans 17 amino acids.

Only a few counts were recorded for this clone. The CDR3 loop reads CASSRLQGDTQYF. The CDR3 DNA follows: TGTGCCAGCAGCCGATTACAGGGGGATACGCAGTATTTT. The chain employs TRBV3-1 (or the pseudogene TRBV3-2) and TRBJ2-3, with 7 positions matching TRBD1. V lost 4 bases and J lost 6; bases outside the gene matches: 4. Germline V CDR1 and CDR2: LGHDT, YNNKEL (reference sequence). The CDR3 length is 13 residues.

The genes are TRBV27 and TRBJ1-5; D might be TRBD1 (5 bases). From germline, CDR1 is MNHEY and CDR2 SMNVEV (reference sequence). Between the trimmed V and J ends, which lost 6 bases and 0 bases, there was a span of 9 bases. CDR3 length equals 14 residues. This CDR3 is CASRSGGSNQPQHF. The CDR3 nucleotides read TGTGCCAGCAGGTCCGGGGGTAGCAATCAGCCCCAGCATTTT.

The V call is TRBV2, the J call TRBJ2-7; 7 positions agree with TRBD1. Germline-derived CDR1 and CDR2 are SNHLY and FYNNEI. CDR3 length: 13 residues. V shed 8 bases and J 4 bases; nucleotides not matched to a gene: 8. Here the CDR3 reads CASVPGTDYEQYF. The CDR3 DNA is TGTGCCAGCGTACCCGGGACAGATTACGAGCAGTACTTC.

V is TRBV11-2 and J is TRBJ1-1; 9 bases are a match to TRBD1. This CDR3 spans 14 amino acids. J was trimmed by 2 bases and V by 3 bases; bases with no gene match: 1. Per germline, CDR1 SGHAT and CDR2 FQNNGV. In nucleotides, the CDR3 is TGTGCCAGCAGCTTGGGACAGGGAAACACTGAAGCTTTCTTT. Protein: CASSLGQGNTEAFF.